The 30 T cell receptor beta chains given below trace back to one sample, sequenced in a study of CXCR3-negative and CXCR3-positive naive CD8 T cells. The TRB libraries of cDNA were built by UMI-labeled 5' RACE. TCRdb reprocessed the 5' RACE reads and reports one entry per CDR3 protein, with no DNA. The sample has fewer than 55,000 distinct CDR3 sequences; the top ten hold 1.5%. Input material: naive CXCR3- CD8+ T cells from blood. As for subset: CD45RO-CCR7+CD27+CD95- naive CD8+ T cells lacking CXCR3 (TNR3-). These receptors were obtained from a human donor in good health. Some clones in this sample may be carry-over from other donors' samples.

The chain carries TRBV10-3 and TRBJ1-5; TCRdb selects TRBD1, and the lack of DNA leaves this call unchecked. From germline, CDR1 is ENHRY and CDR2 SYGVKD. CDR3 length: 14 amino acids. CDR3 residues: CAISEGTTDQPQHF.

This chain connects TRBV7-8 to TRBJ2-7; as DNA is missing, the TRBD2 call by TCRdb cannot be tested. The CDR3 spans 14 residues. Per germline, CDR1 SGHVS and CDR2 FQNEAQ. The CDR3 loop is CASSFSGLAKEQYF.

This chain links TRBV24-1 with TRBJ2-2. Per the germline V gene, CDR1 is KGHDR and CDR2 is SFDVKD. CDR3 length equals 14 residues. This chain's CDR3 is CATSEGSATGELFF.

The rearrangement uses TRBV5-1 and TRBJ2-3; TCRdb's D call, TRBD2, is unchecked because there is no DNA. CDR1 and CDR2 from the germline V gene are SGHRS and YFSETQ. CDR3 size: 14 residues. The CDR3 loop reads CASSAGEGPDTQYF.

This CDR3 reads CASSYAGGNNEQFF. J is TRBJ2-1 and V is TRBV6-5; checking the TCRdb D call of TRBD2 is not possible without DNA. The CDR3 runs to 14 residues. Germline-derived CDR1 and CDR2 are MNHEY and SVGAGI.

The chain employs TRBV7-3 and TRBJ2-1; TCRdb reports TRBD2, a call that lacks DNA to check it against. CDR3 length equals 14 residues. The germline V gene has CDR1 SGHTA and CDR2 FQGTGA. CDR3 sequence: CASSLSGGDNEQFF.

This clonotype is called medium-sized based on its frequency. The chain recombines TRBV6-5 with TRBJ2-1; the D call from TCRdb, TRBD1, cannot be confirmed without DNA. The CDR3 is 14 amino acids. CDR1 and CDR2 from the germline V gene are MNHEY and SVGAGI. CDR3: CASSYLGQYNEQFF.

By frequency, this clonotype is medium-sized (0.01 to 0.1%). This chain uses TRBV14 with TRBJ1-5. Germline V lookup: CDR1 SGHDN, CDR2 FVKESK. This CDR3 region has 14 residues. The CDR3 loop is CASSQEGGNQPQHF.

This sequence joins TRBV7-9 and TRBJ2-1; TCRdb's D gene call, TRBD2, goes unchecked for lack of DNA. The V gene's germline CDR1 is SEHNR and CDR2 FQNEAQ (reference sequence). The CDR3 has 16 amino acids. CDR3 amino acids: CASSFSSGGLNNEQFF. The whole variable domain, remainder taken from reference TRBV7-9 and TRBJ2-1, is DTGVSQNPRHKITKRGQNVTFRCDPISEHNRLYWYRQTLGQGPEFLTYFQNEAQLEKSRLLSDRFSAERPKGSFSTLEIQRTEQGDSAMYLCASSFSSGGLNNEQFFGPGTRLTVL.

The J gene is TRBJ2-7, the V gene TRBV5-1. The germline V gene encodes CDR1 SGHRS and CDR2 YFSETQ. CDR3 size: 11 residues. The CDR3 sequence: CASSGDYEQYF.

The chain is built from TRBV7-8 and TRBJ2-7. The CDR3 is 16 residues long. Germline CDR1 and CDR2: SGHVS and FQNEAQ. CDR3 sequence: CASSLALGWDAYEQYF.

The rearrangement joins TRBV28 to TRBJ2-7; TCRdb's D call of TRBD1 is untestable without DNA. Germline values: CDR1 MDHEN, CDR2 SYDVKM. This CDR3 has 16 residues. The CDR3 loop is CASSLSTGTVSYEQYF.

V gene TRBV29-1 combines with J gene TRBJ2-7; as DNA is missing, the TRBD2 call by TCRdb cannot be tested. This CDR3 has 13 amino acids. Germline V gene lookup returns CDR1 SQVTM and CDR2 ANQGSEA. The CDR3 sequence is CSVVSESSYEQYF.

This chain joins TRBV28 and TRBJ2-5; TCRdb's D call, TRBD2, is unchecked because there is no DNA. CDR3 length equals 15 residues. CDR1 and CDR2 from the germline V gene are MDHEN and SYDVKM. The CDR3 reads CASSLLTGVSETQYF.

The rearrangement uses TRBV20-1 and TRBJ2-3; TCRdb's D gene call, TRBD1, goes unchecked for lack of DNA. This CDR3 is built from 15 residues. Germline V lookup: CDR1 DFQATT, CDR2 SNEGSKA (reference sequence). The CDR3: CSAPFRDRDSYTQYF.

The V call is TRBV29-1, the J call TRBJ2-5; TCRdb's D call, TRBD2, is unchecked because there is no DNA. The germline V gene has CDR1 SQVTM and CDR2 ANQGSEA. This CDR3 has 15 residues. The CDR3 is CSVEGGTGVVETQYF.

CDR3 in amino acids: CASSQRSGGAPDEQFF. This sequence joins TRBV7-9 and TRBJ2-1; TCRdb lists TRBD2, though no DNA is available to test this call. Germline values: CDR1 SEHNR, CDR2 FQNEAQ (reference sequence). The CDR3 is made up of 16 amino acids.

This chain links TRBV29-1 with TRBJ2-7; the D gene TCRdb calls, TRBD1, cannot be checked with no DNA. Germline CDR1 SQVTM, CDR2 ANQGSEA. There are 18 residues in the CDR3. CDR3 sequence reads: CSVEDQDRGAESSYEQYF.

The chain links TRBV20-1 to TRBJ2-1; with no DNA, the TCRdb D assignment of TRBD1 cannot be verified. Germline V gene lookup returns CDR1 DFQATT and CDR2 SNEGSKA (reference sequence). CDR3 length: 14 residues. CDR3: CSARGGTDHNEQFF.

The V call is TRBV4-2, the J call TRBJ1-6; TCRdb calls TRBD1, which cannot be checked without DNA. The CDR3 has 14 residues. Germline V CDR1 and CDR2: LGHNA, YNFKEQ. The CDR3 protein is CASSRGQPDSPLHF.

The rearrangement joins TRBV7-9 to TRBJ2-7. Per the germline V gene, CDR1 is SEHNR and CDR2 is FQNEAQ (reference sequence). The CDR3 is 12 amino acids. The CDR3 here is CASSLNPYEQYF.

The V and J genes are TRBV4-2 and TRBJ2-5; TCRdb proposes TRBD1, but this gene call is untestable without DNA. CDR3 size: 16 residues. CDR1 is LGHNA and CDR2 is YNFKEQ in the germline V gene. The CDR3 sequence is CASSQAEGQEQETQYF.

The gene calls are TRBV7-9 and TRBJ2-1; TCRdb gives TRBD2 as the D gene, but with no DNA this cannot be confirmed. Germline CDR1 is SEHNR and CDR2 is FQNEAQ (reference sequence). The CDR3 spans 15 residues. The CDR3 sequence: CASSSLAGHYNEQFF.

The V call is TRBV6-5, the J call TRBJ1-2; TCRdb's D call of TRBD1 is untestable without DNA. CDR3 size: 13 residues. Germline-derived CDR1 and CDR2 are MNHEY and SVGAGI. CDR3 region: CASTEGFNYGYTF.

V is TRBV28 and J is TRBJ2-7; with no DNA, the TCRdb D assignment of TRBD2 cannot be verified. The CDR3 is 14 amino acids. CDR1 MDHEN and CDR2 SYDVKM come from the germline V gene. The chain's CDR3 is CASSLGGRIYEQYF.

The chain has TRBV6-4 and TRBJ1-2. The CDR3 has 15 residues. Germline V gene lookup returns CDR1 MRHNA and CDR2 SNTAGT. CDR3 sequence: CASSDSTRDSGGYTF.

The CDR3 loop is CATSGGSSGETQYF. The V call is TRBV15, the J call TRBJ2-5; TCRdb names TRBD1, which stays unverified in the absence of DNA. The germline CDR1 and CDR2 sequences are LNHNV and YYDKDF (reference sequence). The CDR3 sequence is 14 residues long.

The genes are TRBV5-1 and TRBJ2-3; TCRdb's assignment of TRBD1 cannot be checked, as there is no DNA. The CDR3 covers 15 residues. Germline V gives CDR1 SGHRS, CDR2 YFSETQ. Here the CDR3 reads CASSLGWGGPDTQYF.

The chain links TRBV20-1 to TRBJ1-2; TCRdb's assignment of TRBD1 cannot be checked, as there is no DNA. CDR3 length: 13 amino acids. Germline V lookup: CDR1 DFQATT, CDR2 SNEGSKA (reference sequence). The CDR3 sequence is CSAREETGGGYTF.

The genes are TRBV2 and TRBJ2-3; the D call from TCRdb, TRBD2, cannot be confirmed without DNA. The CDR3 length is 14 residues. Germline CDR1 SNHLY, CDR2 FYNNEI. The CDR3 protein is CASSQVGRTDTQYF.